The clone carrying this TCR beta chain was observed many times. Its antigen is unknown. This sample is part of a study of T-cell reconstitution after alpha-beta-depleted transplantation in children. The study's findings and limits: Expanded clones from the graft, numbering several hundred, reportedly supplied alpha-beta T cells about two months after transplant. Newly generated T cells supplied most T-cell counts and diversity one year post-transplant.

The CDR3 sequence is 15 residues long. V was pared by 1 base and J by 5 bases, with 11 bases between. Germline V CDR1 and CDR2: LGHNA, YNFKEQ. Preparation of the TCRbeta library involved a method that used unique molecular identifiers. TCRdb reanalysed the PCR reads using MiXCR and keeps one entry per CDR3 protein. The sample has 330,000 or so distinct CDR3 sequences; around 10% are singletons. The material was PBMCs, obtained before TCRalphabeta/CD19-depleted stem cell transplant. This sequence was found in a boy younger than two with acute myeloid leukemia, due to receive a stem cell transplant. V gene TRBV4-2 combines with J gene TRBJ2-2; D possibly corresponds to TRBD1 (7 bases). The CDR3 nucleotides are TGTGCCAGCAGCCAAGGGAGGGGGCCGACCGGGGAGCTGTTTTTT. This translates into CASSQGRGPTGELFF.